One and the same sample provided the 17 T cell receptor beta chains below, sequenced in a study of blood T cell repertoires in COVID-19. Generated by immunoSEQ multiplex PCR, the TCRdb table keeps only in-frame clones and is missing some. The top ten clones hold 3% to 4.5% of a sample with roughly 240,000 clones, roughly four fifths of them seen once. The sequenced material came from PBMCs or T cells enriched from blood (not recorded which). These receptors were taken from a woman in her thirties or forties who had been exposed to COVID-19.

The CDR3 region is CASSPTSDVYEQYF. The CDR3 region has the DNA TGTGCCAGCAGCCCCACTAGCGACGTCTACGAGCAGTACTTC. This chain joins TRBV7-2 and TRBJ2-7, with 7 bases fitting TRBD2. Germline assignment: CDR1 SGHTA and CDR2 FQGNSA. The ends lost 5 bases at V and 3 bases at J; junction bases unmatched: 7. This CDR3 is 14 amino acids long.

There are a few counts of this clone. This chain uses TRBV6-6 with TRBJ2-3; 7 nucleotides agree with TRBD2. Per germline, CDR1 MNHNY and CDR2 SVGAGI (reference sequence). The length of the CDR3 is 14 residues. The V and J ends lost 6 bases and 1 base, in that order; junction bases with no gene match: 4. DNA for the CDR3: TGTGCCAGCAGCCCCAGCGGGGGCACAGATACGCAGTATTTT. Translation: CASSPSGGTDTQYF.

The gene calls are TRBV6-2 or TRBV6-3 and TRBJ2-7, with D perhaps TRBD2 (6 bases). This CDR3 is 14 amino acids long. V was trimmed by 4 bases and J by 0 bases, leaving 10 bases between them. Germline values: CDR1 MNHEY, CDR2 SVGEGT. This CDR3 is CASSLGGLSYEQYF. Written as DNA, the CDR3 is TGTGCCAGCAGTTTGGGGGGACTCTCCTACGAGCAGTACTTC.

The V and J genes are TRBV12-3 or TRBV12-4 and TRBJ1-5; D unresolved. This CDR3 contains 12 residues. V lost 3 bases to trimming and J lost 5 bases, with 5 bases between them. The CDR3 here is CASSLGDQPQHF. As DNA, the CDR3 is TGTGCCAGCAGTTTGGGAGATCAGCCCCAGCATTTT.

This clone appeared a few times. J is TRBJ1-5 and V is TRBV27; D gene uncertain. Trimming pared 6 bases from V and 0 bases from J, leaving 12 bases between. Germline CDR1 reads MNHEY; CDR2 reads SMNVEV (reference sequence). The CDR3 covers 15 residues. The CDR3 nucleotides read TGTGCCAGCAGCCCCCGGGAGGGTAGCAATCAGCCCCAGCATTTT. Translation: CASSPREGSNQPQHF.

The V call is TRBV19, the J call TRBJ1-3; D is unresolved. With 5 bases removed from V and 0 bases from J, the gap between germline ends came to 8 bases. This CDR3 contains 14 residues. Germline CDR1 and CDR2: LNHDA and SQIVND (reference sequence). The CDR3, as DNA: TGTGCCAGTAGTTCTAGGAGCTCTGGAAACACCATATATTTT. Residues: CASSSRSSGNTIYF. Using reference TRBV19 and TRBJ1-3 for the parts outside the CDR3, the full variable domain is DGGITQSPKYLFRKEGQNVTLSCEQNLNHDAMYWYRQDPGQGLRLIYYSQIVNDFQKGDIAEGYSVSREKKESFPLTVTSAQKNPTAFYLCASSSRSSGNTIYFGEGSWLTVV.

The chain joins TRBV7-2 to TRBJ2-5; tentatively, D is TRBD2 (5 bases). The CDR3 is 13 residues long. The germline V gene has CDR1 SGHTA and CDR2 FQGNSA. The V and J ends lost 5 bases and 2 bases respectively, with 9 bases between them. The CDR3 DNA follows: TGTGCCAGCAGCCCGGACTGGCAAGAGACCCAGTACTTC. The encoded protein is CASSPDWQETQYF.

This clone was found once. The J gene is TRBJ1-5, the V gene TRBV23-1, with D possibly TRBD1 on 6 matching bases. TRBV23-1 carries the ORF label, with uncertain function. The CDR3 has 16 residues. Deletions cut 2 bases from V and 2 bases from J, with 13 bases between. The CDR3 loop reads CASSQGGGAGNQPQHF. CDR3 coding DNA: TGCGCCAGCAGTCAAGGGGGGGGCGCGGGCAATCAGCCCCAGCATTTT.

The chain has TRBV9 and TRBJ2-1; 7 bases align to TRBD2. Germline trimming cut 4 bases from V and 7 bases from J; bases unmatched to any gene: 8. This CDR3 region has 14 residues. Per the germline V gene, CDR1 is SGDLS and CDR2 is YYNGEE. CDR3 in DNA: TGTGCCAGCAGCACAAACCTAGCGGAGAATGAGCAGTTCTTC. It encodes CASSTNLAENEQFF.

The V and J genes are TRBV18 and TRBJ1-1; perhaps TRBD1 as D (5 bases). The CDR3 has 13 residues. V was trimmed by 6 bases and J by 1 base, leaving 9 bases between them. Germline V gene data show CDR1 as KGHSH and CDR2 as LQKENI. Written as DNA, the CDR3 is TGTGCCAGCTCGACAGTCCAGAACACTGAAGCTTTCTTT. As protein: CASSTVQNTEAFF.

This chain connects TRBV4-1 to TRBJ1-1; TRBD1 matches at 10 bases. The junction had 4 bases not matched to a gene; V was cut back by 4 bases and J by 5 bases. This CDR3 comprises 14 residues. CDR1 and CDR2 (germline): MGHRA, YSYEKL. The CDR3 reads CASSPGQGVTEAFF. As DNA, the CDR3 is TGCGCCAGCAGCCCTGGACAGGGGGTAACTGAAGCTTTCTTT.

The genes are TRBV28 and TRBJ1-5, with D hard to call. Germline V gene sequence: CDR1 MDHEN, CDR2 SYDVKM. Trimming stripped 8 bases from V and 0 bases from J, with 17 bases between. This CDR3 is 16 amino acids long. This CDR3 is CASRSPAAPSNQPQHF. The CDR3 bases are TGTGCCAGCCGTTCCCCCGCGGCACCTAGCAATCAGCCCCAGCATTTT. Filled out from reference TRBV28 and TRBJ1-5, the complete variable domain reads DVKVTQSSRYLVKRTGEKVFLECVQDMDHENMFWYRQDPGLGLRLIYFSYDVKMKEKGDIPEGYSVSREKKERFSLILESASTNQTSMYLCASRSPAAPSNQPQHFGDGTRLSIL.

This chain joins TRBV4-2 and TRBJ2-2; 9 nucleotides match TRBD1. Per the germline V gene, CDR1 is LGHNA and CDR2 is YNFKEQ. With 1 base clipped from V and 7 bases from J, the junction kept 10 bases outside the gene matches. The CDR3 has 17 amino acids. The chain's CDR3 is CASSQAVGQGEIGELFF. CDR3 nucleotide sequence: TGTGCCAGCAGCCAAGCAGTGGGACAGGGAGAAATCGGGGAGCTGTTTTTT.

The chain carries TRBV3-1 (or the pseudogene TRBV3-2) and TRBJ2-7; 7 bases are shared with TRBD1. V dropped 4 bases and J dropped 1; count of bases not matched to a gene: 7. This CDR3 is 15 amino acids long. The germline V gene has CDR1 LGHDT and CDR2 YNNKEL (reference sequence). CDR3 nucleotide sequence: TGTGCCAGCAGCCTTCAGACAGGGTTATCCTACGAGCAGTACTTC. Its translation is CASSLQTGLSYEQYF.

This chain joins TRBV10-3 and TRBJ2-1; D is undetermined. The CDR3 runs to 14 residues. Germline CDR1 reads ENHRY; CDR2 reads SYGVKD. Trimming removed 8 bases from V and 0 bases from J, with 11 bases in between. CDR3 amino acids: CAISRPSSYNEQFF. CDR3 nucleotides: TGTGCCATCTCCCGCCCGAGCTCCTACAATGAGCAGTTCTTC.

The CDR3 reads CASSDSGGEQFF. Here the CDR3 DNA reads TGTGCCAGCAGTGACTCGGGGGGTGAGCAGTTCTTC. The chain links TRBV6-4 to TRBJ2-1; D is possibly TRBD2 (6 bases). V was trimmed by 0 bases and J by 9 bases, leaving 6 bases between them. The CDR3 has 12 residues. The V gene's germline CDR1 is MRHNA and CDR2 SNTAGT.

DNA for the CDR3: TGTGCCAGCAGCTTCGGGGAGGGTATCTGGCAGCCCCAGCATTTT. This translates into CASSFGEGIWQPQHF. The chain joins TRBV5-5 to TRBJ1-5; D ambiguous. The germline V and J ends were trimmed by 2 bases and 7 bases, with 16 bases remaining between them. Germline loops: CDR1 SGHKS, CDR2 YYEKEE (reference sequence). The length of the CDR3 is 15 residues.